This T cell receptor beta chain was sequenced in a study of OX40 agonist ivuxolimab in advanced cancers. Study-wide background: Patients were treated with ivuxolimab, an agonistic anti-OX40 (CD134) antibody.

The trim removed 7 bases at V and 2 bases at J, leaving 7 bases unmatched. CDR1 is MNHNS, CDR2 SASEGT, per germline. The CDR3 is 14 amino acids. Repertoires were generated with immunoSEQ multiplex PCR, while TCRdb's copy carries only in-frame clones and drops some. The sample consists of roughly 73,000 clones, 88% of them appearing once. The sequence came from an adult with an advanced solid tumor such as melanoma, head and neck, liver or kidney cancer. This sample comprised CD4+ or CD8+ T cells sorted from blood, obtained in a trial of the OX40 agonist ivuxolimab. V is TRBV6-1 and J is TRBJ1-1; 7 bases are a match to TRBD1. CDR3 in DNA: TGTGCCAGCAACCTACAGGGGATTAACACTGAAGCTTTCTTT. Translating gives CASNLQGINTEAFF.